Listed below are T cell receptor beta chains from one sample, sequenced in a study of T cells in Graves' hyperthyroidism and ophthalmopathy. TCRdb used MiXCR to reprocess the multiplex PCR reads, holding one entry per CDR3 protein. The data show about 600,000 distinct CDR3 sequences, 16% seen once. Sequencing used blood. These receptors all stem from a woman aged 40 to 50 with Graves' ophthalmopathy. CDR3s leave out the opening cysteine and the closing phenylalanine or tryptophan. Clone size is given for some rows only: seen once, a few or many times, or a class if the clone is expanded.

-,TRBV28,ASSLRQGRSIQY
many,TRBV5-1,ASSFEGGRAF
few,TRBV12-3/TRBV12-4,ASTSVGGDTIY
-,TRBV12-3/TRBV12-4,ASSLGIRDSGNTIY
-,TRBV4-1,ASSQEPPPLAYEQY
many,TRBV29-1,SAQGQPYEQY
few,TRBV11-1,ASSEWTGAVNTEAF
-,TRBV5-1,AGSSGTLPSTDTQY
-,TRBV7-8,ASSLAGSYNERF
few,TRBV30,AWSPPGQATSSYEQY
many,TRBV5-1,ASGVAGPTDTQY
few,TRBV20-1,SAKDSPTDTQY
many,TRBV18,ASSPYNSEAF
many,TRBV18,ASSPPPGQNTEAF
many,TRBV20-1,SAKEGSNTGELF
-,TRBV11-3,ASSLGSFSYNEQF
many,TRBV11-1,ASSFGNTEAF
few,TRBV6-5,ASSYGGTYTDTQY
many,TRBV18,ASSPTVSLEQY
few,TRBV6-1,AIPGPSAGNTIY
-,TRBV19,ASSTAGTSSYEQY
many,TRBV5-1,ASSLEAGGTGEQF
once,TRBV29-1,SVEDAEVDTQY
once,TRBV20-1,SARVLGLADSSYNEQF
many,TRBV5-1,ASSLGWGAGNEQF
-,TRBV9,ASSVVGETGQNTEAF
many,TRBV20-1,SARVLDSTDTQY
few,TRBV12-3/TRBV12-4,ASRSNGYTIY
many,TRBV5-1,ASSLVTGVNTEAF
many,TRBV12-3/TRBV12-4,ASSLEAGWGPTEAF
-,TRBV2,ASKETGGAWNEQF
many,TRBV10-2,ASSFPQGLEQY
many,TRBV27,ASSPYRGDTQY
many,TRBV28,ASPPSRQGALYTDTQY
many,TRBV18,ASSGTEHYEQY
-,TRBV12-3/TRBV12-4,ASSLGGLEKLF
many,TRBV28,ASKMGGFKNIQY
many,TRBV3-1,ASSQEGSQGYT
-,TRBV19,ASSWGTGDTEAF
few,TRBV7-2,ASSPSGQGGNEQF
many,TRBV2,ASSGEGLAKNIQY
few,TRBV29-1,SVERTGEQY
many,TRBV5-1,ASNRLGQPPTEAF
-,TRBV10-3,AISGGAANEQF
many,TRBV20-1,SARVDYGAGFFNEQY
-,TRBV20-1,SASERGWPSGANVLT
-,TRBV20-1,SARETATGNTKY
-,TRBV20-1,SARTSGRHPYEQY
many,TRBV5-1,ASSSSPTRAYEQY
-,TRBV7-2,ASSPGGWNEKLF
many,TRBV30,AWSRTGTDVNTEAF
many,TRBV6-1,ASKGGGRSTEAF
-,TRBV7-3,ASSLTIAGDTQY
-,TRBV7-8,ASSFGQGLWGYGYT
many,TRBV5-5,ASSASPGQGYEKLF